The 17 T cell receptor beta chains in this list originate from one sample, sequenced in a study of blood T cell repertoires in COVID-19. TCRdb keeps only in-frame clones here, not all; method: immunoSEQ multiplex PCR. The sample shows about 190,000 clones, roughly 80% of them seen only once. Material for sequencing was peripheral blood. Every receptor here comes from a woman aged 45 to 65 with acute or convalescent COVID-19.

The genes are TRBV27 and TRBJ2-1, with 7 bases that match TRBD2. Germline trimming cut 4 bases from V and 4 bases from J; bases unmatched to any gene: 7. Germline CDR1 and CDR2: MNHEY and SMNVEV (reference sequence). This CDR3 region has 15 residues. CDR3 bases: TGTGCCAGCAGTTCACGGACTAGAACTTACAATGAGCAGTTCTTC. It specifies CASSSRTRTYNEQFF.

This rearrangement joins TRBV3-1 (or the pseudogene TRBV3-2) to TRBJ1-6, with 8 bases matching TRBD1. V was clipped by 4 bases and J by 10 bases; unmatched bases: 6. Per the germline V gene, CDR1 is LGHDT and CDR2 is YNNKEL (reference sequence). CDR3 length: 14 residues. The CDR3 DNA sequence: TGTGCCAGCAGCCCGACAGGGGACGGGTCACCCCTCCACTTT. This codes for CASSPTGDGSPLHF.

The V gene is TRBV27, the J gene TRBJ1-2, with TRBD1 identical over 8 bases. This CDR3 contains 15 residues. Trimming took 3 bases from V and 6 from J; bases not matched to a gene: 9. CDR1 is MNHEY and CDR2 is SMNVEV in the germline V gene (reference sequence). As DNA, the CDR3 is TGTGCCAGCAGTTTTTCCCTACAGGGGGTCCATGGCTACACCTTC. Protein: CASSFSLQGVHGYTF.

Only one count was recorded for this clone. The chain carries TRBV11-2 and TRBJ1-4; 8 bases agree with TRBD1. The junction had 17 bases not matched to a gene; V was cut back by 5 bases and J by 6 bases. Looked up from germline, CDR1 is SGHAT and CDR2 is FQNNGV. The CDR3 length is 18 residues. In nucleotides, the CDR3 is TGTGCCAGCAGCCACCGACAGGGGAATTTTGGGGGTTATGAAAAACTGTTTTTT. It is translated as CASSHRQGNFGGYEKLFF.

This clone was recorded a few times. The chain couples TRBV28 to TRBJ2-2, with 10 bases identical to TRBD2. CDR3 size: 19 residues. Trimming cost V 5 bases and J 1 base; bases outside gene matches: 13. Per germline, CDR1 MDHEN and CDR2 SYDVKM. The CDR3 sequence: CASSPTRTSGNLNTGELFF. As DNA, the CDR3 is TGTGCCAGCAGTCCGACCCGGACTAGCGGTAATTTGAACACCGGGGAGCTGTTTTTT.

V is TRBV15 and J is TRBJ2-2, with 9 bases matching TRBD2. The CDR3 is made up of 15 amino acids. The V gene's germline CDR1 is LNHNV and CDR2 YYDKDF (reference sequence). The J segment lost 7 bases and the V segment lost 5 bases, leaving 8 bases of the junction unmatched. The CDR3 DNA follows: TGTGCCACCAGCGGTAGCGGGAGTGTTAACGGGGAGCTGTTTTTT. Protein product: CATSGSGSVNGELFF.

The chain has TRBV18 and TRBJ1-2; 10 nucleotides line up with TRBD1. The CDR3 has 15 residues. Germline V gives CDR1 KGHSH, CDR2 LQKENI. Trimming cost V 6 bases and J 6 bases; bases outside gene matches: 10. In DNA form, the CDR3 reads TGTGCCAGCTCGCCTGCCGGGACAGGGGAGAATGGCTACACCTTC. This sequence encodes CASSPAGTGENGYTF. Filled out from reference TRBV18 and TRBJ1-2, the complete variable domain reads NAGVMQNPRHLVRRRGQEARLRCSPMKGHSHVYWYRQLPEEGLKFMVYLQKENIIDESGMPKERFSAEFPKEGPSILRIQQVVRGDSAAYFCASSPAGTGENGYTFGSGTRLTVV.

V gene TRBV12-3 or TRBV12-4 combines with J gene TRBJ2-1; D remains unclear. Trimming pared 3 bases from V and 7 bases from J, leaving 4 bases between. This CDR3 is 11 amino acids long. CDR3 protein: CASSFSNEQFF. CDR3 sequence (DNA): TGTGCCAGCAGTTTCAGTAATGAGCAGTTCTTC.

The chain employs TRBV9 and TRBJ1-1; D is ambiguous. Germline V gene sequence: CDR1 SGDLS, CDR2 YYNGEE. V lost 2 bases, J lost 1 base, and 12 bases lay in between. The CDR3 has 15 amino acids. The DNA for the CDR3 is TGTGCCAGCAGCGTTATAGGACGGGGGAACACTGAAGCTTTCTTT. Residues: CASSVIGRGNTEAFF.

The V call is TRBV3-1 (or the pseudogene TRBV3-2), the J call TRBJ1-6; 7 bases fit TRBD1. Germline CDR1 LGHDT, CDR2 YNNKEL (reference sequence). The length of the CDR3 is 14 residues. Trimming at V came to 4 bases and at J to 7 bases, leaving 4 bases not matched to a gene. The CDR3 loop is CASSRRQGNSPLHF. DNA of the CDR3: TGTGCCAGCAGCCGTCGACAGGGCAATTCACCCCTCCACTTT.

The genes are TRBV2 and TRBJ1-1; a weak D match, TRBD1 (6 bases). In germline, CDR1 is SNHLY, CDR2 FYNNEI. Trimming removed 4 bases from V and 6 bases from J, with 9 bases in between. There are 12 residues in the CDR3. CDR3 loop: CASSGQASEAFF. CDR3 nucleotide sequence: TGTGCCAGCAGTGGACAGGCCTCTGAAGCTTTCTTT.

The chain recombines TRBV30 with TRBJ1-1; 9 nucleotides align to TRBD1. CDR3 length equals 14 residues. Trimming cost V 3 bases and J 5 bases; bases outside gene matches: 7. CDR1 is GTSNPN, CDR2 SVGIG, per germline (reference sequence). The chain's CDR3 is CAWSPGQGRTEAFF. For the CDR3, the DNA is TGTGCCTGGAGCCCAGGACAGGGGCGGACTGAAGCTTTCTTT. The full variable domain, completed using reference TRBV30 and TRBJ1-1, is SQTIHQWPATLVQPVGSPLSLECTVEGTSNPNLYWYRQAAGRGLQLLFYSVGIGQISSEVPQNLSASRPQDRQFILSSKKLLLSDSGFYLCAWSPGQGRTEAFFGQGTRLTVV.

This clone was seen a handful of times. The V and J genes are TRBV6-2 or TRBV6-3 and TRBJ1-5; TRBD1 is a possible D gene (5 bases). Germline values: CDR1 MNHEY, CDR2 SVGEGT. V was clipped by 2 bases and J by 3 bases, with 17 bases between them. The CDR3 extends over 17 amino acids. The chain's CDR3 is CASSYDVRELDNQPQHF. Written as DNA, the CDR3 is TGTGCCAGCAGTTACGATGTCAGGGAATTGGACAATCAGCCCCAGCATTTT.

The chain combines TRBV29-1 with TRBJ2-1; 10 positions match TRBD1. The CDR3 is made up of 13 amino acids. CDR1 SQVTM and CDR2 ANQGSEA come from the germline V gene. V dropped 3 bases and J dropped 9; count of bases not matched to a gene: 5. For the CDR3, the DNA is TGCAGCGTTGAGTCGACAGGGGGCGGTGAGCAGTTCTTC. Translated: CSVESTGGGEQFF.

This clone has more than one count but fewer than ten. This rearrangement joins TRBV27 to TRBJ1-1, with 7 bases matching TRBD1. Germline loops: CDR1 MNHEY, CDR2 SMNVEV (reference sequence). Trimming removed 6 bases from V and 2 bases from J; junction bases left unmatched: 15. The CDR3 spans 17 residues. For the CDR3, the DNA is TGTGCCAGCAGACTATGGGCCATCGACAGGGCCAACACTGAAGCTTTCTTT. Translating gives CASRLWAIDRANTEAFF.

The chain employs TRBV27 and TRBJ2-2; tentatively, D is TRBD1 (6 bases). V lost 0 bases, J lost 6 bases, and 20 bases lay in between. Germline V gene data show CDR1 as MNHEY and CDR2 as SMNVEV (reference sequence). The CDR3 extends over 18 amino acids. The CDR3 here is CASSLSNRARLMPGELFF. The CDR3 DNA reads TGTGCCAGCAGTTTATCGAACAGGGCCCGGCTCATGCCCGGGGAGCTGTTTTTT.

Only a few counts were recorded for this clone. This rearrangement joins TRBV9 to TRBJ1-6; 10 bases fit TRBD1. The CDR3 extends over 15 amino acids. V lost 4 bases and J lost 8; bases outside the gene matches: 6. Per the germline V gene, CDR1 is SGDLS and CDR2 is YYNGEE. The CDR3 sequence is CASSPRTGGDSPLHF. DNA for the CDR3: TGTGCCAGCAGCCCACGGACAGGGGGGGATTCACCCCTCCACTTT.